The rows below give T cell receptor beta chains drawn from one sample of a study of control samples from healthy donors and cancer patients. Data came from immunoSEQ multiplex PCR; TCRdb stores just in-frame clones and leaves some out. This sample yields approximately 140,000 clones, of which 80% to 95% are seen a single time; about 11% belongs to the top ten. Sequencing input: blood. These receptors were collected from a man aged 30 to 39 in good health. Both conserved end residues are part of each CDR3. The D gene is left open where the match is weak. The size of a clone is reported for some rows only, either as once, few or many, or as a class for expanded clones.

D gene: TRBD1; J gene: TRBJ2-1; CDR3 length: 14; V gene: TRBV28; clone size: NA; CDR3 protein: CASSRDRVYNEQFF; CDR3 DNA: TGTGCCAGCAGCCGGGACAGGGTCTACAATGAGCAGTTCTTC
D gene: TRBD1; J gene: TRBJ2-1; CDR3 length: 14; V gene: TRBV3-1/TRBV3-2; clone size: NA; CDR3 protein: CASSQTGEYNEQFF; CDR3 DNA: TGTGCCAGCAGCCAAACAGGGGAGTACAATGAGCAGTTCTTC
D gene: NA; J gene: TRBJ1-4; CDR3 length: 13; V gene: TRBV28; clone size: NA; CDR3 protein: CAGTDSTNEKLFF; CDR3 DNA: TGTGCCGGGACGGACTCAACTAATGAAAAACTGTTTTTT
D gene: NA; J gene: TRBJ2-5; CDR3 length: 13; V gene: TRBV7-2; clone size: NA; CDR3 protein: CASSLLHSETQYF; CDR3 DNA: TGTGCCAGCAGCTTACTCCATTCGGAGACCCAGTACTTC
D gene: NA; J gene: TRBJ2-7; CDR3 length: 13; V gene: TRBV11-2; clone size: NA; CDR3 protein: CASSSLASYEQYF; CDR3 DNA: TGTGCCAGCAGTTCCCTAGCGTCCTACGAGCAGTACTTC
D gene: TRBD2; J gene: TRBJ2-1; CDR3 length: 17; V gene: TRBV7-9; clone size: NA; CDR3 protein: CASSPGGLAGIYNEQFF; CDR3 DNA: TGTGCCAGCAGCCCCGGGGGACTAGCGGGAATCTACAATGAGCAGTTCTTC
D gene: NA; J gene: TRBJ2-1; CDR3 length: 13; V gene: TRBV10-3; clone size: once; CDR3 protein: CAISAGQDNEQFF; CDR3 DNA: TGTGCCATCTCGGCAGGACAAGACAATGAGCAGTTCTTC
D gene: NA; J gene: TRBJ2-5; CDR3 length: 16; V gene: TRBV28; clone size: NA; CDR3 protein: CASGVPTTRAGETQYF; CDR3 DNA: TGTGCCAGCGGGGTCCCAACGACCCGAGCGGGAGAGACCCAGTACTTC
D gene: NA; J gene: TRBJ2-7; CDR3 length: 15; V gene: TRBV2; clone size: NA; CDR3 protein: CASRGGRAGSYEQYF; CDR3 DNA: TGTGCCAGCAGGGGGGGACGGGCAGGCTCCTACGAGCAGTACTTC
D gene: NA; J gene: TRBJ1-1; CDR3 length: 14; V gene: TRBV7-3; clone size: once; CDR3 protein: CASSLSAGNTEAFF; CDR3 DNA: TGTGCCAGCAGCTTATCGGCCGGAAACACTGAAGCTTTCTTT
D gene: NA; J gene: TRBJ2-6; CDR3 length: 14; V gene: TRBV6-2/TRBV6-3; clone size: NA; CDR3 protein: CASSYSIGANVLTF; CDR3 DNA: TGTGCCAGCAGTTACTCGATAGGGGCCAACGTCCTGACTTTC
D gene: NA; J gene: TRBJ1-4; CDR3 length: 14; V gene: TRBV27; clone size: NA; CDR3 protein: CASSLRRGGEKLFF; CDR3 DNA: TGTGCCAGCAGTTTGAGAAGGGGGGGTGAAAAACTGTTTTTT
D gene: TRBD2; J gene: TRBJ2-1; CDR3 length: 19; V gene: TRBV3-1/TRBV3-2; clone size: NA; CDR3 protein: CASSQATIIAGAKYNEQFF; CDR3 DNA: TGTGCCAGCAGCCAAGCGACCATCATAGCGGGAGCGAAATACAATGAGCAGTTCTTC
D gene: TRBD1; J gene: TRBJ2-2; CDR3 length: 16; V gene: TRBV7-8; clone size: NA; CDR3 protein: CASSKGTGGGTGELFF; CDR3 DNA: TGTGCCAGCAGCAAGGGGACAGGGGGCGGGACCGGGGAGCTGTTTTTT
D gene: NA; J gene: TRBJ1-5; CDR3 length: 15; V gene: TRBV28; clone size: NA; CDR3 protein: CASSFPGAPNQPQHF; CDR3 DNA: TGTGCCAGCAGTTTCCCAGGGGCTCCCAATCAGCCCCAGCATTTT
D gene: NA; J gene: TRBJ1-1; CDR3 length: 13; V gene: TRBV11-3; clone size: NA; CDR3 protein: CASSSAANTEAFF; CDR3 DNA: TGTGCCAGCAGCTCAGCCGCGAACACTGAAGCTTTCTTT
D gene: NA; J gene: TRBJ2-4; CDR3 length: 15; V gene: TRBV11-2; clone size: NA; CDR3 protein: CASSSRDGALNGVAF; CDR3 DNA: TGTGCCAGCAGCTCCCGGGACGGGGCTTTAAATGGGGTCGCGTTC
D gene: NA; J gene: TRBJ2-1; CDR3 length: 15; V gene: TRBV3-1/TRBV3-2; clone size: NA; CDR3 protein: CASSREGGRNNEQFF; CDR3 DNA: TGTGCCAGCAGCCGAGAAGGTGGACGGAACAATGAGCAGTTCTTC
D gene: NA; J gene: TRBJ2-7; CDR3 length: 12; V gene: TRBV6-6; clone size: NA; CDR3 protein: CASSPTTYEQYF; CDR3 DNA: TGTGCCAGCAGCCCTACTACCTACGAGCAGTACTTC
D gene: NA; J gene: TRBJ2-2; CDR3 length: 16; V gene: TRBV9; clone size: NA; CDR3 protein: CASSVDLASNTGELFF; CDR3 DNA: TGTGCCAGCAGCGTAGATCTAGCGTCGAACACCGGGGAGCTGTTTTTT
D gene: TRBD1; J gene: TRBJ2-7; CDR3 length: 16; V gene: TRBV28; clone size: once; CDR3 protein: CASSSPDRGRPYEQYF; CDR3 DNA: TGTGCCAGCAGTTCCCCAGACAGGGGGCGACCCTACGAGCAGTACTTC
D gene: TRBD1; J gene: TRBJ2-7; CDR3 length: 14; V gene: TRBV7-2; clone size: NA; CDR3 protein: CASSSGQGAYEQYF; CDR3 DNA: TGTGCCAGCAGCTCGGGACAGGGGGCCTACGAGCAGTACTTC
D gene: NA; J gene: TRBJ1-5; CDR3 length: 12; V gene: TRBV19; clone size: NA; CDR3 protein: CASKGVYQPQHF; CDR3 DNA: TGTGCCAGTAAGGGGGTTTATCAGCCCCAGCATTTT
D gene: TRBD2; J gene: TRBJ2-1; CDR3 length: 17; V gene: TRBV6-2/TRBV6-3; clone size: NA; CDR3 protein: CASSPRTSGSSYNEQFF; CDR3 DNA: TGTGCCAGCAGTCCGAGGACTAGCGGGAGCTCCTACAATGAGCAGTTCTTC
D gene: NA; J gene: TRBJ2-7; CDR3 length: 13; V gene: TRBV5-6; clone size: NA; CDR3 protein: CASSWNPTYEQYF; CDR3 DNA: TGTGCCAGCAGCTGGAACCCGACCTACGAGCAGTACTTC
D gene: TRBD2; J gene: TRBJ2-2; CDR3 length: 15; V gene: TRBV5-1; clone size: NA; CDR3 protein: CASSLELAGDGELFF; CDR3 DNA: TGCGCCAGCAGCTTGGAACTAGCGGGGGACGGGGAGCTGTTTTTT